The present TCR beta chain was sequenced within a study of T cell responses to AZD1222 COVID-19 vaccine. For the study at large: Second-dose groups at about 4 or about 12 weeks were pooled.

Overall study findings and caveats: Mostly white British, mostly female donors; authors suggested clonal diversity may be underestimated.

Produced via immunoSEQ multiplex PCR; TCRdb's table is partial and in-frame only. The table has some 150,000 clones, 90% to 95% seen once. In the case of this clone: The target antigen is unknown.

The CDR3 sequence is 16 residues long. Trimming stripped 4 bases from V and 8 bases from J, with 22 bases between. Germline-derived CDR1 and CDR2 are SGHRS and YFSETQ. This chain links TRBV5-1 with TRBJ2-1; D tentatively fits TRBD1 or TRBD2 (6 bases each). Sample: peripheral blood, taken on day 0 of AZD1222 vaccination. The source of this sequence is an adult in good health. The CDR3: CASSALGGIPRDEQFF. The CDR3 DNA sequence: TGCGCCAGCAGCGCCCTCGGGGGCATCCCTAGGGATGAGCAGTTCTTC.